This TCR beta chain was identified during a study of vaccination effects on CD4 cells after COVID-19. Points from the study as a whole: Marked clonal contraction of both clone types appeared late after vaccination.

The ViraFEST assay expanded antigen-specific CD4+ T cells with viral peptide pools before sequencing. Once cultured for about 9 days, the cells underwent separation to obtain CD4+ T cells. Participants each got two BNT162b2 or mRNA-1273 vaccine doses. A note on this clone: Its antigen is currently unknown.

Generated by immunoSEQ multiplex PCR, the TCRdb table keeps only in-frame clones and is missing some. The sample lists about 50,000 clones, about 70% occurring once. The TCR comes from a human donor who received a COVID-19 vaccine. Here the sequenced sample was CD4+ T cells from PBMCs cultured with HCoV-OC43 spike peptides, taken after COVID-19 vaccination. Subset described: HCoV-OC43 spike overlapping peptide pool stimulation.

The CDR3 protein is CASSLDQSGTGAYNEQFF. For the CDR3, the DNA is TGTGCCAGCAGCTTAGATCAATCAGGGACAGGGGCCTACAATGAGCAGTTCTTC. This chain uses TRBV11-3 with TRBJ2-1, with 10 bases aligning to TRBD1. CDR3 size: 18 residues. The ends lost 0 bases at V and 2 bases at J; junction bases unmatched: 7. Germline CDR1 SGHNT, CDR2 YENEEA.